This T cell receptor beta chain appears in the sequencing data of a study of control samples from healthy donors and cancer patients. The CDR3 runs 11 residues. Trimming cost V 6 bases and J 1 base, with 0 bases left between them. Germline V gene lookup returns CDR1 MNHEY and CDR2 SVGAGI. Sequencing used immunoSEQ multiplex PCR; TCRdb keeps in-frame clones, though not all of them. The sample yields about 60,000 clones, 88% seen once. The sequence was obtained from a man between 45 and 60 years old in good health. The chain carries TRBV6-5 and TRBJ2-2; D gene uncertain. Sample: blood. This chain's CDR3 is CASRNTGELFF. DNA of the CDR3: TGTGCCAGCAGGAACACCGGGGAGCTGTTTTTT.